This TCR delta chain originates from a study of gamma-delta T cells after stem cell transplantation. TCRdb re-called clones from the RT-PCR reads via CATT. The table records thousands of delta-chain clones, 25% to 30% of them present only once. Germline V lookup: CDR1 TVYSNPD, CDR2 GDNSRS (reference sequence). V lost 5 bases and J lost 3; bases outside the gene matches: 6. This CDR3 spans 15 amino acids. This clone was picked up a small number of times. A much more abundant neighbour one base away suggests this may be a read error. The chain combines TRDV3 with TRDJ3, with 8 bases identical to TRDD3. The sequence derives from a human donor. It is not recorded whose cells these are; they may come from a transplant donor. The sequenced material came from gamma-delta T cells. The chain's CDR3 is CAASGGHWDTRQMFF. CDR3 nucleotides: TGTGCCGCTTCTGGGGGACACTGGGACACCCGACAGATGTTTTTC.